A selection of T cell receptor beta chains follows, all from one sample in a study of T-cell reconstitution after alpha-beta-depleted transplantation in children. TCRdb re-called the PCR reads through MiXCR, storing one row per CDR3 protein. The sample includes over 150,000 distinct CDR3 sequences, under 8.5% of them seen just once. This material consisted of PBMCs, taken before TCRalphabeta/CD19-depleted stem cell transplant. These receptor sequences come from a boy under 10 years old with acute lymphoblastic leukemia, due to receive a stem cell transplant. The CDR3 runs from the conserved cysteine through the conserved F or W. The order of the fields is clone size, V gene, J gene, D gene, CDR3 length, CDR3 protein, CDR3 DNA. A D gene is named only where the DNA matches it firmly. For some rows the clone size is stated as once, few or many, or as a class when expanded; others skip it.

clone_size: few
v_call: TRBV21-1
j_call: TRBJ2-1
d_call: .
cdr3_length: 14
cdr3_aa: CASSKAFRGNEQFF
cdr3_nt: TGTGCCAGCAGCAAAGCTTTCCGGGGCAATGAGCAGTTCTTC

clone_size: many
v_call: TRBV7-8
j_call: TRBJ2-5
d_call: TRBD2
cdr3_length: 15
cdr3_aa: CASSPLAGNQETQYF
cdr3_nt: TGTGCCAGCAGTCCACTAGCGGGCAACCAAGAGACCCAGTACTTC

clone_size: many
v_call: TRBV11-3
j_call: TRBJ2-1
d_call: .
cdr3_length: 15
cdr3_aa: CASRRTGTSYNEQFF
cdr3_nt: TGTGCCAGCAGGCGCACCGGGACATCCTACAATGAGCAGTTCTTC

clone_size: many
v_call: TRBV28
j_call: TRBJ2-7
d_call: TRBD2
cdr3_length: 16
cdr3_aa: CASSFHLAELTYEQYF
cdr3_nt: TGTGCCAGCAGTTTTCACCTAGCGGAACTCACCTACGAGCAGTACTTC

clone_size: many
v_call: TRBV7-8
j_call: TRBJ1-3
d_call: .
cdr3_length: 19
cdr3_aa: CASSLVLMDRAFFGNTIYF
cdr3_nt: .

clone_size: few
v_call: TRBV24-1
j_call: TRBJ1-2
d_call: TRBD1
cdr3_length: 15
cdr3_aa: CATSESTGVVGGYTF
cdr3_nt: TGTGCCACCAGTGAAAGTACAGGGGTGGTTGGTGGCTACACCTTC

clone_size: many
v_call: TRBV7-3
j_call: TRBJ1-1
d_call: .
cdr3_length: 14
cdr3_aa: CASRLNQGDTEAFF
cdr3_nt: TGTGCCAGCAGATTGAATCAGGGTGACACTGAAGCTTTCTTT

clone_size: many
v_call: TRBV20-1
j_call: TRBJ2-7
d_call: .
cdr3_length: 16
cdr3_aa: CSAREVGRGSLRVQYF
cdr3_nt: TGCAGTGCTAGAGAGGTGGGCAGGGGATCTCTACGAGTGCAGTACTTC

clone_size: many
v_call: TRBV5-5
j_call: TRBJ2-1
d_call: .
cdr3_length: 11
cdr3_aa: CASSAGNEQFF
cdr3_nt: TGTGCCAGCAGCGCGGGCAATGAGCAGTTCTTC

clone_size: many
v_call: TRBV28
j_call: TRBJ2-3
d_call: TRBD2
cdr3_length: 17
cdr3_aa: CASSLRLAGASTDTQYF
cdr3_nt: TGTGCCAGCAGTCTCCGACTAGCGGGGGCCAGCACAGATACGCAGTATTTT

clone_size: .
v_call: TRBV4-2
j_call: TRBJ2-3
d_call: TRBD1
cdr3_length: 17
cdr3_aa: CASSQVTMDRATDTQYF
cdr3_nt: TGTGCCAGCAGCCAGGTTACTATGGACAGGGCCACAGATACGCAGTATTTT

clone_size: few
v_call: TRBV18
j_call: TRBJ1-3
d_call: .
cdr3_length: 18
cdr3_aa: CASSHIPTRGSSGNTIYF
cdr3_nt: TGTGCCAGCTCACACATCCCGACAAGAGGCAGCTCTGGAAACACCATATATTTT

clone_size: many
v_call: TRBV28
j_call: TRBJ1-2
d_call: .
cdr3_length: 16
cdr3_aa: CASTFPAGGSNYGYTF
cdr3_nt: TGTGCCAGCACATTCCCGGCGGGGGGTTCTAACTATGGCTACACCTTC

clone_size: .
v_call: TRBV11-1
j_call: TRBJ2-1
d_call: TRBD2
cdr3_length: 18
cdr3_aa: CASSSLSTGTSILDEQFF
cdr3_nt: TGTGCCAGCAGCTCGCTCTCCACCGGGACTAGTATACTCGATGAGCAGTTCTTC

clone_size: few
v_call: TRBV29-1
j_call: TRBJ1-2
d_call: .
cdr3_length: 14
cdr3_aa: CSVEDEVWEWGYTF
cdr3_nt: TGCAGCGTTGAAGATGAAGTGTGGGAGTGGGGCTACACCTTC

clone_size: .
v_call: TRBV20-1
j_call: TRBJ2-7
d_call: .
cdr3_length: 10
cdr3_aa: CSALVIEQYF
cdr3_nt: TGCAGTGCTTTAGTGATCGAGCAGTACTTC

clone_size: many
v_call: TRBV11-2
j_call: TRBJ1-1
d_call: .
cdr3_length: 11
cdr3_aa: CASSLGFEAFF
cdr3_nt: TGTGCCAGCAGCTTAGGGTTCGAAGCTTTCTTT

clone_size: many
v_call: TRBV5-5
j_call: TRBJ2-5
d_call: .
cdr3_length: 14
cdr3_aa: CASSYRALQETQYF
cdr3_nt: TGTGCCAGCAGCTACAGGGCCCTCCAAGAGACCCAGTACTTC

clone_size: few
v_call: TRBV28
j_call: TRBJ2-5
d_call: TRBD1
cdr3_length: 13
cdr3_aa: CASRPGGSSTQYF
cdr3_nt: TGTGCCAGCAGGCCAGGGGGTAGTTCGACCCAGTACTTC

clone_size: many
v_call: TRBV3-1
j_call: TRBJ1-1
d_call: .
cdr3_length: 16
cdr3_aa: CASSQFEGVMNTEAFF
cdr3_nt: TGTGCCAGCAGCCAATTCGAGGGGGTGATGAACACTGAAGCTTTCTTT

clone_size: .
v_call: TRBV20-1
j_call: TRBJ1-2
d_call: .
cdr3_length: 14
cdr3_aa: CSAREEGKGYGYTF
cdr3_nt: TGCAGTGCTAGAGAAGAGGGGAAGGGCTATGGCTACACCTTC

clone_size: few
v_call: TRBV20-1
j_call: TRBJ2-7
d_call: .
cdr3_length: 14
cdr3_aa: CSARVRAPLYEQYF
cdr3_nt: TGCAGTGCTAGAGTTAGGGCTCCTCTCTACGAGCAGTACTTC

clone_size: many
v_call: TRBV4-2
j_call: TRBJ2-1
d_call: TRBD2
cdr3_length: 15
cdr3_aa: CASSPGTAGSNEQFF
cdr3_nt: TGTGCCAGCAGCCCCGGAACAGCGGGGAGCAATGAGCAGTTCTTC

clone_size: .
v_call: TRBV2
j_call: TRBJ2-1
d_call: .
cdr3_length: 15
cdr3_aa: CASSDSLTLYNEQFF
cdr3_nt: TGTGCCAGCAGCGATTCCCTAACTCTATACAATGAGCAGTTCTTC

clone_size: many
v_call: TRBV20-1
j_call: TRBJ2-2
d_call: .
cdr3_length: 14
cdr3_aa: CSAPRLVQDGELFF
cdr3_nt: TGCAGTGCGCCCCGACTAGTTCAAGACGGGGAGCTGTTTTTT

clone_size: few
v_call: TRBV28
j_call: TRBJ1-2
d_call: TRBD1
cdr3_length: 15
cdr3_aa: CASAVTGTGNHGYTF
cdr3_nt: TGTGCCAGTGCGGTAACGGGGACAGGAAATCATGGCTACACCTTC

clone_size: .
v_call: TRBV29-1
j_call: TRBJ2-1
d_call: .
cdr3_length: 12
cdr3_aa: CSVGPRGNEQFF
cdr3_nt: TGCAGCGTGGGTCCCCGAGGGAATGAGCAGTTCTTC

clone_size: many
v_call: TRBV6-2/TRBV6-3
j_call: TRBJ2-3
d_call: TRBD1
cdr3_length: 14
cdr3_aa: CASRRRDRGDTQYF
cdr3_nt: TGTGCCAGCCGGAGACGTGACAGGGGAGATACGCAGTATTTT

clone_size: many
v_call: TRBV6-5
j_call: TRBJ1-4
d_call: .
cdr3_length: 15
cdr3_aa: CASSYSGEYPEKLFF
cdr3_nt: TGTGCCAGCAGTTACTCGGGAGAATACCCTGAAAAACTGTTTTTT

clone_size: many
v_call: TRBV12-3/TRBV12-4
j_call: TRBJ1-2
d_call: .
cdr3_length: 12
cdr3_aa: CASSLTQTDYTF
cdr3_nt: TGTGCCAGCAGTTTAACCCAAACAGACTACACCTTC

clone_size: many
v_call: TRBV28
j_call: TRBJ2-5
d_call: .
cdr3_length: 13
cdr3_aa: CASRVLPAETQYF
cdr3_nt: TGTGCCAGCAGAGTCCTTCCAGCGGAGACCCAGTACTTC

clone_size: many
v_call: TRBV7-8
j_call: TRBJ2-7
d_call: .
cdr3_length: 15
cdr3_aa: CASSLVQGFDYEQYF
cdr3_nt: TGTGCCAGCAGCTTAGTTCAGGGGTTCGACTACGAGCAGTACTTC

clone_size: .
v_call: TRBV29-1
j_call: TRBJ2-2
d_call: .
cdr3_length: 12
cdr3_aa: CSVEEGVGELFF
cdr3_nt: TGCAGCGTTGAAGAAGGGGTCGGGGAGCTGTTTTTT

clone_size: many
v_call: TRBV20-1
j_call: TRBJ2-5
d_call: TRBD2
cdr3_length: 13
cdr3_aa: CSALTSGVETQYF
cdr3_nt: TGCAGTGCCCTAACTAGCGGCGTGGAGACCCAGTACTTC

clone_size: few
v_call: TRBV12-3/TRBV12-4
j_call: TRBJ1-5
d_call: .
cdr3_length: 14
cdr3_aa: CASSFRGDNQPQHF
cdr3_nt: TGTGCCAGCAGTTTTCGAGGGGACAATCAGCCCCAGCATTTT

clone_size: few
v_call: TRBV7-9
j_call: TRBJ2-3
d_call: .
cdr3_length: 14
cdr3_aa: CASSLALVGWTQYF
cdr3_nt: TGTGCCAGCAGCTTAGCGCTCGTAGGTTGGACGCAGTATTTT

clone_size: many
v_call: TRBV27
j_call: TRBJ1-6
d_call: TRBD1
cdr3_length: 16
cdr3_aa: CASTPLGDRTDSPLHF
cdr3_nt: TGTGCCAGCACTCCCCTAGGGGACAGGACCGATTCACCCCTCCACTTT

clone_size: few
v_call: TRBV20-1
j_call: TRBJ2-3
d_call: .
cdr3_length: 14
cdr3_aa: CSASNRQGIVKQYF
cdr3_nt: TGCAGTGCCAGCAATCGGCAGGGGATTGTCAAGCAGTATTTT

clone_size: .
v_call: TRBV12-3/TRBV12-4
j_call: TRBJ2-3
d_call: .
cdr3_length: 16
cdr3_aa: CASSLDRLSSTDTQYF
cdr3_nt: TGTGCCAGCAGTTTAGACAGGTTGTCTAGCACAGATACGCAGTATTTT

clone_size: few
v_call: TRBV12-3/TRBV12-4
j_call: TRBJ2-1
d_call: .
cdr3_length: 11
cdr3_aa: CASSLFSVQFF
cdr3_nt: TGTGCCAGCAGTTTATTTTCCGTGCAGTTCTTC

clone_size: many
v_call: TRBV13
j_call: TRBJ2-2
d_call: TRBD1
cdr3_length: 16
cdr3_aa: CASSLAGQSITGELFF
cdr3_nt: TGTGCCAGCAGCTTAGCGGGACAGTCGATCACCGGGGAGCTGTTTTTT